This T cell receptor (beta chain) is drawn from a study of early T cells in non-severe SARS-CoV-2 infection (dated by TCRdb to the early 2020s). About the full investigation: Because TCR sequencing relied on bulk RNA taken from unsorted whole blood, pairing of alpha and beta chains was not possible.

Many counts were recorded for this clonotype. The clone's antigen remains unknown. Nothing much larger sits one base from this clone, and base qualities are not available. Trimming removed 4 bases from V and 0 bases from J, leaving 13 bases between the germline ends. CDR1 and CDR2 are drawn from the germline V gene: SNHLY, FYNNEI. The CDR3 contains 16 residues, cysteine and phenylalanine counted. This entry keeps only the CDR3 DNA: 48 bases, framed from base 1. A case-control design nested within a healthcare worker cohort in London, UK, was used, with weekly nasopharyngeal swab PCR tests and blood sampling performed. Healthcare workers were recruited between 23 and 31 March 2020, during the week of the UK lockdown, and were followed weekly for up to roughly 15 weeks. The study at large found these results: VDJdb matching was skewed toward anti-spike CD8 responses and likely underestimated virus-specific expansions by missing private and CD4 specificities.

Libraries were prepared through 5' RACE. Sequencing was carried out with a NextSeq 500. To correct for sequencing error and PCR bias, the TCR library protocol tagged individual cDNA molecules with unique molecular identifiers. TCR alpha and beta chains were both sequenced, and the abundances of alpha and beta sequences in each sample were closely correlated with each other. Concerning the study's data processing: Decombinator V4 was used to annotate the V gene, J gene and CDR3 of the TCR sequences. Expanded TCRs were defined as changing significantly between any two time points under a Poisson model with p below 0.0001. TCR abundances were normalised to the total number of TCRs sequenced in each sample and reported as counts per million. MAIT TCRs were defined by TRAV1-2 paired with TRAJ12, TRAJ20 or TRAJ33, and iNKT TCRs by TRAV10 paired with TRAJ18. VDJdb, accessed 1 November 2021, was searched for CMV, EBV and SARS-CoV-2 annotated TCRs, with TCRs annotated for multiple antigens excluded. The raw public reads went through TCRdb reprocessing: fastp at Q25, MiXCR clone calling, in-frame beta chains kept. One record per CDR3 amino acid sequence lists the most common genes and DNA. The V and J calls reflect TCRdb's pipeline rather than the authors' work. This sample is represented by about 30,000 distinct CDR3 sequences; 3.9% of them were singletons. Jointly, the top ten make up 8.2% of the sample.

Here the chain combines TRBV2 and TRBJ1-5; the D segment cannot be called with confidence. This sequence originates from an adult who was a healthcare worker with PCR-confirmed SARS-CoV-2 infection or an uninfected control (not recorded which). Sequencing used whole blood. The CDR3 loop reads CASSGVSWLSNQPQHF. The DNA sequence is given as TGTGCCAGCAGTGGGGTTAGCTGGCTTAGCAATCAGCCCCAGCATTTT.